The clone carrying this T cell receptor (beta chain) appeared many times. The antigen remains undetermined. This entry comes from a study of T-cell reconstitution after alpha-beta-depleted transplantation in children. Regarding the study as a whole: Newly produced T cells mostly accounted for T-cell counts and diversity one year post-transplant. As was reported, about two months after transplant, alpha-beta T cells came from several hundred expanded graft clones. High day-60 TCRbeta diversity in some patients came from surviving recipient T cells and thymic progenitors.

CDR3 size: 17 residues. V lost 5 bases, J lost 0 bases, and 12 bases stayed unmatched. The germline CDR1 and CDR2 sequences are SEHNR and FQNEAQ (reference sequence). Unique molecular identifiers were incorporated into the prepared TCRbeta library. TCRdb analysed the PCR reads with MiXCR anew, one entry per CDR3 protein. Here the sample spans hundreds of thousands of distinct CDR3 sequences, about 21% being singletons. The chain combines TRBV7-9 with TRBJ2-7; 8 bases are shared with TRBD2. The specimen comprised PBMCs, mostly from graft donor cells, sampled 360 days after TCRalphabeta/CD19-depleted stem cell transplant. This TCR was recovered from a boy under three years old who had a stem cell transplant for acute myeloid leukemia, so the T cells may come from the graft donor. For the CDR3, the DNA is TGTGCCAGCAGCACCCCGGGGGGGTATTTTAGCTCCTACGAGCAGTACTTC. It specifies CASSTPGGYFSSYEQYF.